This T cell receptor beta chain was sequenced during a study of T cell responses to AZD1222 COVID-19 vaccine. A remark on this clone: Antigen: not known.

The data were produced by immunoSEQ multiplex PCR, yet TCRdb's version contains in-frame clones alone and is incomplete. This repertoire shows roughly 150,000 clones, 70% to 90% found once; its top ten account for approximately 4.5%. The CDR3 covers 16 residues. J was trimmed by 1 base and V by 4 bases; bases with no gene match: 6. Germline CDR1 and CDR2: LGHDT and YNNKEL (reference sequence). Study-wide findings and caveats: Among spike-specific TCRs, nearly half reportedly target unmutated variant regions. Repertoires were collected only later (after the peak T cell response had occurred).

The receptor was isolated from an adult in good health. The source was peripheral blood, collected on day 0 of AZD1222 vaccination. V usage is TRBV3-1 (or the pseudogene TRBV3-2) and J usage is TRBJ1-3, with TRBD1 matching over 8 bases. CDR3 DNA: TGTGCCAGCAGCCCGGGGACAGGTGATTCTGGAAACACCATATATTTT. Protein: CASSPGTGDSGNTIYF.